This entry lists 6 T cell receptor beta chains sequenced from one sample in a study of shared clonotypes between healthy human individuals. Clones were sequenced by immunoSEQ multiplex PCR, and TCRdb holds only the in-frame ones, with some missing. The repertoire has hundreds of thousands of clones, 60% to 80% of them found once; the top ten carry around 12%. Input material: PBMCs. Receptors originate from a middle-aged woman in good health. Some clones in this sample may be carry-over from other donors' samples.

CDR3 sequence reads: CASSGFKDKNTEAFF. The CDR3 DNA sequence: TGTGCCAGCAGTGGGTTTAAGGACAAGAACACTGAAGCTTTCTTT. The chain employs TRBV25-1 and TRBJ1-1; possible D gene TRBD1, 5 bases. Deletions cut 4 bases from V and 1 base from J, with 13 bases between. The CDR3 loop spans 15 amino acids. Germline CDR1 MGHDK, CDR2 SYGVNS. The whole variable domain, filled in from reference TRBV25-1 and TRBJ1-1, reads EADIYQTPRYLVIGTGKKITLECSQTMGHDKMYWYQQDPGMELHLIHYSYGVNSTEKGDLSSESTVSRIRTEHFPLTLESARPSHTSQYLCASSGFKDKNTEAFFGQGTRLTVV.

The gene calls are TRBV2 and TRBJ2-2, with 12 bases that match TRBD2. Germline CDR1 SNHLY, CDR2 FYNNEI. The CDR3 runs to 15 residues. With V trimmed by 6 bases and J by 7 bases, 6 bases remained unmatched. This chain's CDR3 is CASRGLAGGNGELFF. CDR3 DNA sequence: TGTGCCAGCAGAGGGCTAGCGGGAGGGAACGGGGAGCTGTTTTTT.

This clone was recorded a few times. The chain couples TRBV11-2 to TRBJ1-5; D is uncertain. V dropped 1 base and J dropped 5 bases, with 6 bases sitting between them. Looked up from germline, CDR1 is SGHAT and CDR2 is FQNNGV. The CDR3 sequence is 13 residues long. The CDR3 sequence is CASSLVPYQPQHF. The CDR3 DNA is TGTGCCAGCAGCTTAGTTCCGTATCAGCCCCAGCATTTT.

The chain employs TRBV6-5 and TRBJ2-7, with 7 nucleotides matching TRBD1. The CDR3 extends over 15 amino acids. Trimming at V came to 2 bases and at J to 3 bases, leaving 7 bases not matched to a gene. Germline V gene data show CDR1 as MNHEY and CDR2 as SVGAGI. The CDR3, as DNA: TGTGCCAGCAGTTACGATCCGAGACAGGGCTACGAGCAGTACTTC. This sequence encodes CASSYDPRQGYEQYF.

This clone was seen a few times. The rearrangement links TRBV5-4 to TRBJ1-4; 10 bases line up with TRBD1. V lost 2 bases, J lost 7 bases, and 11 bases stayed unmatched. The CDR3 has 17 amino acids. CDR1 is SGHNT and CDR2 is YYREEE in the germline V gene (reference sequence). The CDR3: CASSFTRGTGAGEKLFF. CDR3 bases: TGTGCCAGCAGCTTTACCAGAGGGACAGGGGCAGGTGAAAAACTGTTTTTT.

This clone was counted a single time. This chain joins TRBV7-9 and TRBJ2-3; D uncertain. Germline CDR1 reads SEHNR; CDR2 reads FQNEAQ (reference sequence). Trimming removed 6 bases from V and 6 bases from J, with 7 bases in between. The CDR3 contains 11 residues. The CDR3 protein is CASSYSDTQYF. CDR3 sequence (DNA): TGTGCCAGCAGTTACAGTGATACGCAGTATTTT.